A selection of T cell receptor beta chains follows, all from one sample in a study of resident and recirculating memory T cells in vitiligo. Clones were sequenced by immunoSEQ multiplex PCR, and TCRdb holds only the in-frame ones, with some missing. The sample comprises 75,000 to 95,000 clones, about 90% of which are singletons, and roughly 5% rests with the top ten. Sequenced input: blood. The receptors stem from a male donor with vitiligo. Both conserved end residues are part of each CDR3. The D gene is left open where the match is weak. The listing skips clone size in some rows; elsewhere it reads once, few, many or a size class.

clone_size	v_call	cdr3_length	j_call	d_call	cdr3_nt	cdr3_aa
few	TRBV7-7	16	TRBJ2-2	TRBD2	TGTGCCAGCAGCTTATCCGGGACTAGCGCGCCCGGGGAGCTGTTTTTT	CASSLSGTSAPGELFF
NA	TRBV28	15	TRBJ1-4	NA	TGTGCCAGCAGAAACCCGACAGGAAACTTTGAAAAACTGTTTTTT	CASRNPTGNFEKLFF
NA	TRBV7-2	17	TRBJ2-1	TRBD2	TGTGCCAGCAGGCCCTGGGGACTAGCGAGCTTTTACAATGAGCAGTTCTTC	CASRPWGLASFYNEQFF
NA	TRBV28	12	TRBJ1-3	NA	TGTGCCAGCAGTAGCAGGGGCTCCACCATATATTTT	CASSSRGSTIYF
few	TRBV18	15	TRBJ1-1	NA	TGTGCCAGCTCACCATCAGAGGGAGCGAACACTGAAGCTTTCTTT	CASSPSEGANTEAFF
many	TRBV4-1	13	TRBJ1-2	NA	TGCGCCAGCAGCCCCCCCCCTCCCCGGGGCTACACCTTC	CASSPPPPRGYTF
NA	TRBV5-1	14	TRBJ1-1	NA	TGCGCCAGCAGCCCGGACGGCGGGGGCACTGAAGCTTTCTTT	CASSPDGGGTEAFF
NA	TRBV2	13	TRBJ1-3	NA	TGTGCCAGCGGCACGAACTCTGGAAACACCATATATTTT	CASGTNSGNTIYF
NA	TRBV7-9	13	TRBJ2-7	TRBD2	TGTGCCAGCGTGGGGACTACCCCCTACGAGCAGTACTTC	CASVGTTPYEQYF
NA	TRBV18	17	TRBJ2-2	TRBD2	TGTGCCAGCTCACCACGAGTCCTAGCGGCGAACACCGGGGAGCTGTTTTTT	CASSPRVLAANTGELFF
NA	TRBV7-8	13	TRBJ2-3	NA	TGTGCCAGCAGCTTAGCGTTGAGAGATACGCAGTATTTT	CASSLALRDTQYF
NA	TRBV9	16	TRBJ2-1	NA	TGTGCCAGCAGCGTAGGGGGCGGAAGCTCCTACAATGAGCAGTTCTTC	CASSVGGGSSYNEQFF
NA	TRBV28	13	TRBJ1-1	TRBD1	TGTGCCATCCAGCGAGGGGGCCGGACTGAAGCTTTCTTT	CAIQRGGRTEAFF
NA	TRBV7-2	15	TRBJ1-2	TRBD1	TGTGCCAGCAGCCATAAAGGGGGCTCGAACTATGGCTACACCTTC	CASSHKGGSNYGYTF
NA	TRBV2	16	TRBJ1-2	NA	TGTGCCAGCAGCTATCTCGGTCGAGACACCGCCTATGGCTACACCTTC	CASSYLGRDTAYGYTF
NA	TRBV25-1	15	TRBJ2-2	TRBD1	TGTGCCAGCAGTGATTGGGGACAGGCGCTCGGGGAGCTGTTTTTT	CASSDWGQALGELFF
NA	TRBV6-4	16	TRBJ2-1	TRBD2	TGTGCCAGCAGTGACCACGGGACTAGCGGGAGCAATGAGCAGTTCTTC	CASSDHGTSGSNEQFF
few	TRBV28	15	TRBJ2-7	TRBD1	TGTGCCAGCAGTTTAGAGACAGGGGGTCCCTACGAGCAGTACTTC	CASSLETGGPYEQYF
once	TRBV15	14	TRBJ2-7	TRBD1	TGTGCCACCAGCCCGCGACAGGGGGCCTACGAGCAGTACTTC	CATSPRQGAYEQYF
NA	TRBV9	14	TRBJ1-5	TRBD1	TGTGCCAGCAGTTTGACAGGGAGCAATCAGCCCCAGCATTTT	CASSLTGSNQPQHF
NA	TRBV18	16	TRBJ2-3	NA	TGTGCCAGCTCACCGCCAGGGTTTATTGCATCGGATACGCAGTATTTT	CASSPPGFIASDTQYF
NA	TRBV28	15	TRBJ2-7	TRBD1	TGTGCCAGCAGTCAATTCGGGGACAGAACCTACGAGCAGTACTTC	CASSQFGDRTYEQYF
NA	TRBV6-6	15	TRBJ1-4	TRBD1	TGTGCCAGCAGTTACTCCGGGACAGGGGGTGAAAAACTGTTTTTT	CASSYSGTGGEKLFF
NA	TRBV7-9	15	TRBJ2-1	NA	TGTGCCAGCAGCTTAGAAGGGGGCTCCTACAATGAGCAGTTCTTC	CASSLEGGSYNEQFF
NA	TRBV30	13	TRBJ2-7	NA	TGTGCCTGGAGTGTACGGGACTCCTACGAGCAGTACTTC	CAWSVRDSYEQYF
NA	TRBV5-1	12	TRBJ2-3	NA	TGCGCCAGCAGCTTAGCGGCCGATACGCAGTATTTT	CASSLAADTQYF
NA	TRBV5-5	19	TRBJ1-2	NA	TGTGCCAGCAGCCGGCGGAAGGCCAGCGGTTCGTCCCTCCCCTATGGCTACACCTTC	CASSRRKASGSSLPYGYTF
NA	TRBV9	15	TRBJ1-3	NA	TGTGCCAGCAGCGTAGCGGGAGGCCCTGGAAACACCATATATTTT	CASSVAGGPGNTIYF
NA	TRBV7-6	15	TRBJ2-7	TRBD2	TGTGCCAGCAGCTTAGGGGGACTAGCGGGACACGAGCAGTACTTC	CASSLGGLAGHEQYF
NA	TRBV5-1	15	TRBJ1-4	TRBD1	TGCGCCAGCAGCGGACAGGGGGCGTCTAATGAAAAACTGTTTTTT	CASSGQGASNEKLFF
NA	TRBV28	15	TRBJ2-7	TRBD1	TGTGCCAGCGAGTGGGGGGACAGGGGCGGTGGGGAGCAGTACTTC	CASEWGDRGGGEQYF
NA	TRBV2	14	TRBJ2-2	TRBD1	TGTGCCAGCAGTGAAGTACAGGGGACCGGGGAGCTGTTTTTT	CASSEVQGTGELFF
NA	TRBV6-5	14	TRBJ2-3	NA	TGTGCCAGCAGTTACTCGAGGAGCACAGATACGCAGTATTTT	CASSYSRSTDTQYF
NA	TRBV27	16	TRBJ2-2	TRBD1	TGTGCCAGCAGTTTATATTCCTGGCAGGGGGCGCGGGAGCTGTTTTTT	CASSLYSWQGARELFF
NA	TRBV21-1	16	TRBJ2-7	NA	TGTGCCAGCAGCCGCCTGGAGGAGCGGTTCGACTACGAGCAGTACTTC	CASSRLEERFDYEQYF
NA	TRBV6-4	12	TRBJ2-1	TRBD1	TGTGCCAGCAGTGAGGGACAGGGTGAGCAGTTCTTC	CASSEGQGEQFF
NA	TRBV5-1	14	TRBJ1-1	NA	TGCGCCAGCAGCTGGGAGACCATGAACACTGAAGCTTTCTTT	CASSWETMNTEAFF
NA	TRBV9	15	TRBJ2-1	TRBD2	TGTGCCAGCAGCGCCGGGACTAACGGCTACGATGAGCAGTTCTTC	CASSAGTNGYDEQFF
few	TRBV29-1	10	TRBJ1-1	NA	TGCAGCGTTCAGAACACTGAAGCTTTCTTT	CSVQNTEAFF
once	TRBV9	15	TRBJ1-4	TRBD1	TGTGCCAGCAGCACAGGGACAGGGGCGGGTGAAAAACTGTTTTTT	CASSTGTGAGEKLFF
NA	TRBV11-2	19	TRBJ2-5	NA	TGTGCCAGCAGCTCCCTTAAAGGGCAGGGGATGTGGGCGGCGCAGACCCAGTACTTC	CASSSLKGQGMWAAQTQYF
NA	TRBV5-1	19	TRBJ2-5	TRBD2	TGCGCCAGCAGCTTGGCCGCCGGGACTAGCGGGAGATTAGGAGAGACCCAGTACTTC	CASSLAAGTSGRLGETQYF